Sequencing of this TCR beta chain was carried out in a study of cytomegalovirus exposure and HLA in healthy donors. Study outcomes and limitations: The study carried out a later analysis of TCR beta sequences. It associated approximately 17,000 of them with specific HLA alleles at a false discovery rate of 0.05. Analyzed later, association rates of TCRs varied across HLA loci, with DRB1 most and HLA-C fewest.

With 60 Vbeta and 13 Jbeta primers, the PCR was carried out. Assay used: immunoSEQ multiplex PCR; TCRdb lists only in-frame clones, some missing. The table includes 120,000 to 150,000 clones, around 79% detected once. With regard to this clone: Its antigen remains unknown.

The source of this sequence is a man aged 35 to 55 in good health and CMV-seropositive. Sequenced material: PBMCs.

The CDR3 nucleotides read TGTGCCAGTAGTATAGGGAGCGGGGTTAGCACAGATACGCAGTATTTT. It encodes CASSIGSGVSTDTQYF. The chain couples TRBV19 to TRBJ2-3; 7 bases are shared with TRBD2. The CDR3 is 16 amino acids. The ends lost 1 base at V and 0 bases at J; junction bases unmatched: 4. Germline CDR1 is LNHDA and CDR2 is SQIVND (reference sequence).